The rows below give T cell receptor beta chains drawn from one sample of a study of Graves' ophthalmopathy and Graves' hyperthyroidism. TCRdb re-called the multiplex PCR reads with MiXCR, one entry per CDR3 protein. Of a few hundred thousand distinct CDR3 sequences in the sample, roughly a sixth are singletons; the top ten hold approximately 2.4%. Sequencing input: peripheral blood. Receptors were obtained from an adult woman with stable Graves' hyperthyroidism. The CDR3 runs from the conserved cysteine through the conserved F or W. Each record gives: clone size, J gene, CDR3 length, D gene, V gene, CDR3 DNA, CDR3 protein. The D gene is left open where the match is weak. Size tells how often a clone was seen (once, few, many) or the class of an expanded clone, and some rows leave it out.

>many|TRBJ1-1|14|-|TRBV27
TGTGCCAGCAGTTTGCGGGCAGTGAACACTGAAGCTTTCTTT
CASSLRAVNTEAFF
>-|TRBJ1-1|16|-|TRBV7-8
TGTGCCAGCAGCCATGGGCGGGCGGCGACGGACACTGAAGCTTTCTTT
CASSHGRAATDTEAFF
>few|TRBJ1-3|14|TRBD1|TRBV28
TGTGCCAGCAGCCCAGGGGGAACTGGAAACACCATATATTTT
CASSPGGTGNTIYF
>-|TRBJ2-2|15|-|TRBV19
TGTGCCAGTAGTATAGTGAGGACTCCCACCGGGGAGCTGTTTTTT
CASSIVRTPTGELFF
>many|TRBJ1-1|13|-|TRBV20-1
TGCAGTGCTGGACAGCGGGTCGACACTGAAGCTTTCTTT
CSAGQRVDTEAFF
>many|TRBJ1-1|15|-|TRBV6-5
TGTGCCAGCAGTCCCCATAGACAACAGAACACTGAAGCTTTCTTT
CASSPHRQQNTEAFF
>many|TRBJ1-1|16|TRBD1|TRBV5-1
TGCGCCAGCAGCTTGGGCCTACAGGGGGCGGTGGCTGAAGCTTTCTTT
CASSLGLQGAVAEAFF
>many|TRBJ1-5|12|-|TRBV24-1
TGTGCCACCAGTGAGCAGGGTCGGCCCCAGCATTTT
CATSEQGRPQHF
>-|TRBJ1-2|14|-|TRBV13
TGTGCCAGCAGCGCTGGGACGGTCGGCTATGGCTACACCTTC
CASSAGTVGYGYTF
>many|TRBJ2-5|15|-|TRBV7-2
TGTGCCAGCAGCCAACCACCGGGAGACCAAGAGACCCAGTACTTC
CASSQPPGDQETQYF
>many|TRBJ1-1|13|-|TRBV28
TGTGCCAGCAGCGCCAAGGGGAACACTGAAGCTTTCTTT
CASSAKGNTEAFF
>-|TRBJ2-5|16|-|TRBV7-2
TGTGCCAGCAGCTTAGAGGCTCAGCCCCTGGTTAAGACCCAGTACTTC
CASSLEAQPLVKTQYF